Listed here are 16 T cell receptor beta chains from one sample, sequenced in a study of tumor-infiltrating lymphocytes in glioblastoma multiforme (TCRdb year 2017). The instrument given in TCRdb is Illumina HiSeq 2500. A modified ARM-PCR protocol with multiple V-beta primers and a C-beta primer was used to build TCRB libraries from RNA via three nested multiplex PCR rounds. Through fastp at Q25 and MiXCR, TCRdb rebuilt clones from the public reads, retaining in-frame beta chains. Here each entry gathers all rows of one CDR3 protein and keeps the most common genes and DNA. For this sample there are just over 9,000 distinct CDR3 sequences; about 79% appear just once. The biggest ten clones account for about 75% of the sample. Material for sequencing was brain tumor tissue. Receptor source: a male donor with glioblastoma.

This clonotype was counted between two and nine times. This sequence joins TRBV4-1 and TRBJ2-7; D possibly corresponds to TRBD2 (5 bases). The CDR3 is 13 amino acids. In germline, CDR1 is MGHRA, CDR2 YSYEKL. Deletions cut 4 bases from V and 7 bases from J, with 14 bases between. CDR3 bases: TGCGCCAGCAGCCCAGCGGAGACGGGGGAGCAGTACTTC. It specifies CASSPAETGEQYF.

This chain joins TRBV11-2 and TRBJ2-6; D may be TRBD1 or TRBD2 (5 bases each). Germline lookup yields CDR1 SGHAT and CDR2 FQNNGV. Trimming stripped 5 bases from V and 0 bases from J, with 11 bases between. The CDR3 has 16 residues. Here the CDR3 reads CASSPVGASGANVLTF. In nucleotides, the CDR3 is TGTGCCAGCAGCCCCGTCGGGGCCTCTGGGGCCAACGTCCTGACTTTC. The full variable domain, in which reference TRBV11-2 and TRBJ2-6 provide the parts outside the CDR3, is EAGVAQSPRYKIIEKRQSVAFWCNPISGHATLYWYQQILGQGPKLLIQFQNNGVVDDSQLPKDRFSAERLKGVDSTLKIQPAKLEDSAVYLCASSPVGASGANVLTFGAGSRLTVL.

The chain links TRBV11-1 to TRBJ1-1; D unresolved. The CDR3 totals 15 residues. The V gene lost 4 bases and the J gene lost 5 bases, with 17 bases spanning the gap. The V gene's germline CDR1 is SGHAT and CDR2 FQDESV (reference sequence). The CDR3 sequence is CASSSSFPGWTEAFF. Written as DNA, the CDR3 is TGTGCCAGCAGCTCCTCCTTCCCCGGGTGGACTGAAGCTTTCTTT.

The chain employs TRBV5-4 and TRBJ2-5, with D maybe TRBD2 (5 bases). In germline, CDR1 is SGHNT, CDR2 YYREEE (reference sequence). Trimming left V 4 bases short and J 14 bases short, with 21 bases between. The CDR3 length is 13 residues. The CDR3, as DNA: TGTGCCAGCAGCCCAGACTTGGAGGAGACCCGATACTTC. Translation: CASSPDLEETRYF.

Remarks on this clonotype: One end of the junction does not line up with germline, which may come from a read error. This chain connects TRBV6-2 or TRBV6-3 to TRBJ2-1, with 11 bases identical to TRBD2. CDR1 and CDR2 (germline): MNHEY, SVGEGT. The CDR3 totals 19 residues. The CDR3 nucleotides are TGTGCCAGCTGTTACGTTTTGTCGTCGGCTAGCGGGAGGAGCAATGAGCAGTTCTTC. Translated, it gives CASCYVLSSASGRSNEQFF.

Remarks on this clonotype: This sequence may be a read error, since a much larger clone differs from it by one base. The CDR3 nucleotides read TGTGCCAGCAGTTTATCCCCTCCGACTAGATACGAGCACTACTTC. Translation: CASSLSPPTRYEHYF. J is TRBJ2-7 and V is TRBV27, with D tentatively TRBD2 (6 bases). CDR3 length: 15 residues. The germline V gene encodes CDR1 MNHEY and CDR2 SMNVEV (reference sequence).

The rearrangement joins TRBV29-1 to TRBJ2-7; 10 nucleotides agree with TRBD1. V shed 5 bases and J 3 bases; nucleotides not matched to a gene: 10. Per germline, CDR1 SQVTM and CDR2 ANQGSEA. This CDR3 contains 15 residues. In DNA form, the CDR3 reads TGCAGCGTTTTGGAACCGGGACAGGGGCACTACGAGCAGTACTTC. This encodes CSVLEPGQGHYEQYF.

This sequence joins TRBV6-5 and TRBJ1-5; D call uncertain. Trimming shortened V by 6 bases and J by 5 bases, and 11 bases separated the two germline ends. CDR3 length: 13 residues. The germline CDR1 and CDR2 sequences are MNHEY and SVGAGI. CDR3 nucleotide sequence: TGTGCCAGCAGGTATGGACGAGATCAGCCCCAGCATTTT. As protein: CASRYGRDQPQHF.

Remarks on this clonotype: This could be a read error, since a much larger clone is one nucleotide away. This sequence joins TRBV11-1 and TRBJ2-1, with a weak D call TRBD1 (5 bases). This CDR3 spans 14 amino acids. The germline CDR1 and CDR2 sequences are SGHAT and FQDESV (reference sequence). The CDR3 is CASSLLMGLNEQSF. The CDR3 nucleotides read TGTGCCAGCAGCTTATTAATGGGGCTCAATGAGCAGTCCTTC.

As concerns this clonotype: An end of the junction does not agree with germline; a read error may underlie this. DNA for the CDR3: TGTGTCAGCGGCATATTCAATGAGGAGTTCTTC. Its translation is CVSGIFNEEFF. The chain links TRBV11-2 to TRBJ2-1; D might be TRBD2 (5 bases). Per germline, CDR1 SGHAT and CDR2 FQNNGV. This CDR3 contains 11 residues.

V and J are TRBV6-2 or TRBV6-3 and TRBJ2-7; TRBD1 agrees at 7 bases. Germline CDR1 is MNHEY and CDR2 is SVGEGT. The J segment lost 2 bases and the V segment lost 8 bases, leaving 9 bases of the junction unmatched. This CDR3 comprises 14 residues. In DNA, the CDR3 is TGTGCCAGCTTGAGACAGGGATTACCCTACGAGCAGTACTTC. It codes for CASLRQGLPYEQYF.

This clonotype came up a few times. The chain employs TRBV29-1 and TRBJ2-3; either TRBD1 or TRBD2 may fit D (5 bases each). V was shortened by 4 bases and J by 0 bases, with 5 bases between the two germline ends. CDR1 SQVTM and CDR2 ANQGSEA come from the germline V gene. The CDR3 runs to 12 residues. The chain's CDR3 is CSVGDSTDTQYF. DNA for the CDR3: TGCAGCGTTGGGGACAGCACAGATACGCAGTATTTT.

This clonotype occurred many times. The J gene is TRBJ2-7, the V gene TRBV20-1; a possible D gene is TRBD2 (6 bases). Germline CDR1 reads DFQATT; CDR2 reads SNEGSKA (reference sequence). This CDR3 has 15 residues. Trimming cost V 0 bases and J 4 bases, with 16 bases left between them. The CDR3 loop is CSAREGTSEGYEQYF. CDR3 DNA sequence: TGCAGTGCTAGAGAAGGGACTTCGGAGGGTTACGAGCAGTACTTC.

The genes are TRBV11-2 and TRBJ2-1; no clear D gene. The germline V gene encodes CDR1 SGHAT and CDR2 FQNNGV. Trimming pared 1 base from V and 0 bases from J, leaving 13 bases between. CDR3 length: 17 residues. For the CDR3, the DNA is TGTGCCAGCAGCTTAGCCCTTCGGCAAAGCTCCTACAATGAGCAGTTCTTC. Amino acid sequence: CASSLALRQSSYNEQFF.

The genes are TRBV5-4 and TRBJ1-1, with D maybe TRBD1 (5 bases). The germline V gene has CDR1 SGHNT and CDR2 YYREEE (reference sequence). The CDR3 is 15 amino acids. Trimming pared 0 bases from V and 5 bases from J, leaving 14 bases between. This CDR3 is CASSLGKQGSTEAFF. The CDR3 bases are TGTGCCAGCAGCTTGGGCAAGCAGGGCTCAACTGAAGCTTTCTTT. Supplemented by reference TRBV5-4 and TRBJ1-1, the full variable domain reads ETGVTQSPTHLIKTRGQQVTLRCSSQSGHNTVSWYQQALGQGPQFIFQYYREEENGRGNFPPRFSGLQFPNYSSELNVNALELDDSALYLCASSLGKQGSTEAFFGQGTRLTVV.

With regard to this clonotype: The junction departs from the called germline gene at one end, perhaps through a read error. V and J are TRBV5-1 and TRBJ2-1, with 10 nucleotides matching TRBD1. Germline values: CDR1 SGHRS, CDR2 YFSETQ. The CDR3 length is 15 residues. The CDR3 nucleotides read TGCGCCAGTAGCCCTGGGACAGGGGTCTACAATGGGCAGTTCTTC. This sequence encodes CASSPGTGVYNGQFF.